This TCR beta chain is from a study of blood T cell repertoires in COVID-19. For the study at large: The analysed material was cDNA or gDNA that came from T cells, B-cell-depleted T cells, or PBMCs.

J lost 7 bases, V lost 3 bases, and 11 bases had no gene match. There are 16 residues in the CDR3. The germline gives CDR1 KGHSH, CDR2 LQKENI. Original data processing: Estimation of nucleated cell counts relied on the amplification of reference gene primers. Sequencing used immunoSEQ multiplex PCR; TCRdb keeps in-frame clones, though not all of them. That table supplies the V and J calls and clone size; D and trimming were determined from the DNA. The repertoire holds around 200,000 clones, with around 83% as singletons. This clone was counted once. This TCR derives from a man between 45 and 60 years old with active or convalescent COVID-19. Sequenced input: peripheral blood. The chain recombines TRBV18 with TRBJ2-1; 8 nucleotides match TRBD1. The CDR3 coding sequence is TGTGCCAGCTCACCCCTTGGACAGGGAATTCGGAATGAGCAGTTCTTC. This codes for CASSPLGQGIRNEQFF.